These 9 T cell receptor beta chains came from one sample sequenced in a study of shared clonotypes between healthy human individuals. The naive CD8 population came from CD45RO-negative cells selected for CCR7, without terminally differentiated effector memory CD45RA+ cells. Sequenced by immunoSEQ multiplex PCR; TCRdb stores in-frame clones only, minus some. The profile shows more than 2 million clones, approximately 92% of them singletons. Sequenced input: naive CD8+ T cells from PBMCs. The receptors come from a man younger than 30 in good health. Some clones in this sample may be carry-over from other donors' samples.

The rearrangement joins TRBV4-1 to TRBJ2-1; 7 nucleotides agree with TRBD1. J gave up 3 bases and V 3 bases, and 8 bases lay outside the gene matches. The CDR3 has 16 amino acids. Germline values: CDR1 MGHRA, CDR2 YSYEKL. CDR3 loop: CASSQPGTAVYNEQFF. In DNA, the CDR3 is TGCGCCAGCAGCCAGCCCGGGACAGCAGTCTACAATGAGCAGTTCTTC.

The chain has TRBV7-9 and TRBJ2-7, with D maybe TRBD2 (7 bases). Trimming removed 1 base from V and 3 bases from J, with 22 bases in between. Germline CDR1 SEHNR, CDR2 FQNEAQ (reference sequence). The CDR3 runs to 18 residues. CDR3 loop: CASSLVAGGGSDFYEQYF. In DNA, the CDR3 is TGTGCCAGCAGCTTAGTCGCCGGCGGGGGCTCCGATTTCTACGAGCAGTACTTC. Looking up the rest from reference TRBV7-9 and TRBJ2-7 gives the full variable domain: DTGVSQNPRHKITKRGQNVTFRCDPISEHNRLYWYRQTLGQGPEFLTYFQNEAQLEKSRLLSDRFSAERPKGSFSTLEIQRTEQGDSAMYLCASSLVAGGGSDFYEQYFGPGTRLTVT.

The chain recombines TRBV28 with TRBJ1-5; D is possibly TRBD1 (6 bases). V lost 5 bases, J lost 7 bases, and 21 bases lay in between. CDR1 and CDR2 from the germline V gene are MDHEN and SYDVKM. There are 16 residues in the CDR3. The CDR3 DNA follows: TGTGCCAGCAGTGCACTGGCACAGGGTTCTAGGCAGCCCCAGCATTTT. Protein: CASSALAQGSRQPQHF.

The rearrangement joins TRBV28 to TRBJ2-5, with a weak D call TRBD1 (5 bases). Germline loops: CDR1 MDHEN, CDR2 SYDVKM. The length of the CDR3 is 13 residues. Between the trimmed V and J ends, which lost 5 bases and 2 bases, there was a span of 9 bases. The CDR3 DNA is TGTGCCAGCAGTGAGTCAGGGCAAGAGACCCAGTACTTC. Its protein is CASSESGQETQYF.

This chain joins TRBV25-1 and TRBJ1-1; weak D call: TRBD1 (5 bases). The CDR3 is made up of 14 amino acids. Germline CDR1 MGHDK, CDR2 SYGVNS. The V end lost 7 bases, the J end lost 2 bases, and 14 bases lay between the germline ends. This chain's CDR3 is CASNLGGGNTEAFF. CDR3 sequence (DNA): TGTGCCAGCAACCTGGGGGGGGGAAACACTGAAGCTTTCTTT.

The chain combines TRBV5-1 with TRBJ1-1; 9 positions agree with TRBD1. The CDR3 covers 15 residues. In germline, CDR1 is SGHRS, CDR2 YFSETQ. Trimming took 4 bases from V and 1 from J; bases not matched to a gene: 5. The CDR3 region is CASSPTTGGNTEAFF. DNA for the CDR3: TGCGCCAGCAGCCCGACGACAGGGGGGAACACTGAAGCTTTCTTT. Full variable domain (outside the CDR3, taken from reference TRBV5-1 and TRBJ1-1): KAGVTQTPRYLIKTRGQQVTLSCSPISGHRSVSWYQQTPGQGLQFLFEYFSETQRNKGNFPGRFSGRQFSNSRSEMNVSTLELGDSALYLCASSPTTGGNTEAFFGQGTRLTVV.

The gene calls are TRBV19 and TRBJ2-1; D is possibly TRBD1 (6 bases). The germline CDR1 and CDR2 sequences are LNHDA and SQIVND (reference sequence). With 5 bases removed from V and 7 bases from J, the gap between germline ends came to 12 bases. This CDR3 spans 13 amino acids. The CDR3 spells CASSADSWNEQFF. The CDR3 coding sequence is TGTGCCAGTAGTGCGGACAGCTGGAATGAGCAGTTCTTC.

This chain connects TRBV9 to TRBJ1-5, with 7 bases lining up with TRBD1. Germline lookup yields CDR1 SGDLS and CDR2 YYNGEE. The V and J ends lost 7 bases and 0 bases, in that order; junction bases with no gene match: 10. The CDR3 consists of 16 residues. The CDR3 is CASLWTTGASNQPQHF. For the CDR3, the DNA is TGTGCCAGCTTATGGACTACAGGGGCTAGCAATCAGCCCCAGCATTTT. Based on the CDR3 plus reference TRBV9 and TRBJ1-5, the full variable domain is DSGVTQTPKHLITATGQRVTLRCSPRSGDLSVYWYQQSLDQGLQFLIQYYNGEERAKGNILERFSAQQFPDLHSELNLSSLELGDSALYFCASLWTTGASNQPQHFGDGTRLSIL.

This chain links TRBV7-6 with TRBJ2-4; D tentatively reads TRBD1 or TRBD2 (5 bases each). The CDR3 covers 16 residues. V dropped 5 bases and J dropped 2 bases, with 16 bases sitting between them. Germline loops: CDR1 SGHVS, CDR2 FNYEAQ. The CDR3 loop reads CASSEGEEGTKNIQYF. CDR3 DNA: TGTGCCAGCAGCGAAGGGGAAGAGGGGACCAAAAACATTCAGTACTTC.